The clone carrying this TCR beta chain has just a few counts. The sample is drawn from a study of beta chain features in type 1 diabetes. CDR1 is SNHLY and CDR2 is FYNNEI in the germline V gene. There are 14 residues in the CDR3. Trimming took off 6 bases at V and 0 bases at J, with 10 bases between the two ends. Sequencing targeted expressed TCRB transcripts, as all isolated RNA had been reverse transcribed. Measured with immunoSEQ multiplex PCR; TCRdb has only the in-frame clones, and not every one. This sample has 300,000 or so clones, with less than 10% found just once. Sample: central memory CD4+ T cells from blood. The chain has TRBV2 and TRBJ2-3, with D perhaps matching TRBD1 or TRBD2 (5 bases each). The clonotype originates from a woman aged 18-29 years in good health. CDR3 sequence: CASRRDPSTDTQYF. The CDR3 nucleotides are TGTGCCAGCAGGAGGGACCCAAGCACAGATACGCAGTATTTT.